Below, 24 T cell receptor beta chains from the same sample are listed, as sequenced in a study of cytomegalovirus exposure and HLA in healthy donors. TCRdb keeps only in-frame clones here, not all; method: immunoSEQ multiplex PCR. The data hold 73,000 or so clones, with approximately 94% observed a single time. Specimen: PBMCs. The origin of the receptors is a woman aged 18-30 years in good health and CMV-seropositive.

The J gene is TRBJ2-3, the V gene TRBV5-1; TRBD2 agrees at 8 bases. Germline CDR1 SGHRS, CDR2 YFSETQ. This CDR3 region has 16 residues. V lost 0 bases to trimming and J lost 0 bases; unmatched junction nucleotides: 3. CDR3 sequence: CASSLDSGGSTDTQYF. Written as DNA, the CDR3 is TGCGCCAGCAGCTTGGACAGCGGGGGAAGCACAGATACGCAGTATTTT.

This chain uses TRBV11-3 with TRBJ1-6; the match to TRBD1 covers 7 bases. Germline V gene sequence: CDR1 SGHNT, CDR2 YENEEA. This CDR3 region has 17 residues. The J segment lost 4 bases and the V segment lost 1 base, leaving 7 bases of the junction unmatched. The CDR3 spells CASSLVRQGGYNSPLHF. CDR3 coding DNA: TGTGCCAGCAGCTTAGTCCGCCAGGGGGGTTATAATTCACCCCTCCACTTT.

The chain combines TRBV28 with TRBJ1-2; 8 nucleotides align to TRBD1. The CDR3 covers 16 residues. Germline assignment: CDR1 MDHEN and CDR2 SYDVKM. V shed 3 bases and J 4 bases; nucleotides not matched to a gene: 10. The CDR3 is CASSFRTGFEVYGYTF. In DNA form, the CDR3 reads TGTGCCAGCAGTTTTCGGACAGGGTTTGAGGTCTATGGCTACACCTTC.

V usage is TRBV19 and J usage is TRBJ1-2; D is uncertain. CDR1 is LNHDA and CDR2 is SQIVND in the germline V gene (reference sequence). The V end lost 3 bases, the J end lost 1 base, and 9 bases lay between the germline ends. This CDR3 is 14 amino acids long. In DNA, the CDR3 is TGTGCCAGTAGTATGGGAGGGATTAACTATGGCTACACCTTC. Translated, it gives CASSMGGINYGYTF.

V gene TRBV6-1 combines with J gene TRBJ1-1; possible D gene TRBD1, 5 bases. Trimming cost V 1 base and J 5 bases, with 11 bases left between them. Germline lookup yields CDR1 MNHNS and CDR2 SASEGT. The CDR3 contains 14 residues. The CDR3 DNA sequence: TGTGCCAGCAGTGAAGTGGGGGGAGGTACTGAAGCTTTCTTT. Translating it yields CASSEVGGGTEAFF.

This rearrangement joins TRBV6-6 to TRBJ1-2; D is undetermined. The CDR3 length is 14 residues. V was cut by 0 bases and J by 8 bases, with 13 bases left in between. Germline V CDR1 and CDR2: MNHNY, SVGAGI (reference sequence). In DNA, the CDR3 is TGTGCCAGCAGTTACTCGACCGGGATAGGAGGCTACACCTTC. Amino acids: CASSYSTGIGGYTF.

The chain has TRBV6-1 and TRBJ1-6; 8 bases agree with TRBD1. The J segment lost 6 bases and the V segment lost 2 bases, leaving 6 bases of the junction unmatched. Germline loops: CDR1 MNHNS, CDR2 SASEGT. This CDR3 spans 16 amino acids. CDR3 DNA: TGTGCCAGCAGTGAAACAACAGGGGGATTTAATTCACCCCTCCACTTT. It encodes CASSETTGGFNSPLHF.

CDR3 region: CASSMPGREAFF. The CDR3 coding sequence is TGTGCCAGTAGTATGCCCGGGAGGGAAGCTTTCTTT. The chain employs TRBV19 and TRBJ1-1, with D hard to call. The CDR3 totals 12 residues. Trimming left V 3 bases short and J 8 bases short, with 10 bases between. Germline CDR1 LNHDA, CDR2 SQIVND (reference sequence).

V usage is TRBV6-1 and J usage is TRBJ1-2; D gene ambiguous. The V end was cut by 7 bases, the J end by 7 bases, with 10 bases between. Germline V gene data show CDR1 as MNHNS and CDR2 as SASEGT. There are 11 residues in the CDR3. The chain's CDR3 is CASNIGPGYTF. The CDR3 DNA sequence: TGTGCCAGCAATATTGGCCCTGGCTACACCTTC.

CDR3 loop: CASSKAGGADTQYF. The CDR3 bases are TGTGCCAGTAGTAAAGCGGGGGGAGCAGATACGCAGTATTTT. The V call is TRBV19, the J call TRBJ2-3; 9 bases are a match to TRBD2. Germline V gene data show CDR1 as LNHDA and CDR2 as SQIVND (reference sequence). The V gene end was trimmed by 4 bases and the J gene end by 4 bases; junction bases not matched to a gene: 3. CDR3 length equals 14 residues.

This chain uses TRBV18 with TRBJ2-3; 7 bases align to TRBD2. V trimming: 6 bases; J trimming: 2 bases; junction bases outside the gene matches: 20. The germline CDR1 and CDR2 sequences are KGHSH and LQKENI. This CDR3 has 19 residues. Written as DNA, the CDR3 is TGTGCCAGCTCTCCCCGACTAGCTTTCAGCCCCCGAAACACAGATACGCAGTATTTT. Residues: CASSPRLAFSPRNTDTQYF.

The chain carries TRBV2 and TRBJ2-7; a weak D match, TRBD1 (6 bases). The CDR3 totals 16 residues. The V gene's germline CDR1 is SNHLY and CDR2 FYNNEI. V was clipped by 5 bases and J by 0 bases, with 17 bases between them. This chain's CDR3 is CASSTFRGPSSYEQYF. CDR3 nucleotides: TGTGCCAGCAGTACGTTCAGGGGCCCCTCCTCCTACGAGCAGTACTTC.

This chain links TRBV11-2 with TRBJ1-1; possible D gene TRBD1, 5 bases. Germline CDR1 SGHAT, CDR2 FQNNGV. The CDR3 sequence is 15 residues long. The V gene lost 4 bases and the J gene lost 1 base, with 13 bases spanning the gap. Written as DNA, the CDR3 is TGTGCCAGCAGCTCTTACCGGGACTGGAACACTGAAGCTTTCTTT. It encodes CASSSYRDWNTEAFF.

The genes are TRBV6-5 and TRBJ2-5, with D tentatively TRBD2 (5 bases). The CDR3 has 13 residues. Germline V gives CDR1 MNHEY, CDR2 SVGAGI. V was cut by 8 bases and J by 1 base, with 11 bases left in between. The CDR3 DNA is TGTGCCAGCGGGCGAGGGTCCCAAGAGACCCAGTACTTC. Translated: CASGRGSQETQYF.

The rearrangement uses TRBV5-6 and TRBJ1-1; D is unresolved. Trimming stripped 1 base from V and 5 bases from J, with 6 bases between. This CDR3 has 12 amino acids. Germline V gives CDR1 SGHDT, CDR2 YYEEEE. The CDR3 DNA follows: TGTGCCAGCAGCTTGATGCGAACTGAAGCTTTCTTT. Translation gives CASSLMRTEAFF.

The chain combines TRBV28 with TRBJ2-1; D uncertain. The V gene's germline CDR1 is MDHEN and CDR2 SYDVKM. The CDR3 totals 16 residues. Deletions cut 2 bases from V and 0 bases from J, with 11 bases between. DNA of the CDR3: TGTGCCAGCAGTTTACCCACTGCAAGCTCCTACAATGAGCAGTTCTTC. Translating gives CASSLPTASSYNEQFF.

The gene calls are TRBV28 and TRBJ2-7; D not certain. V lost 2 bases and J 0 bases, leaving 5 bases between the germline ends. The germline gives CDR1 MDHEN, CDR2 SYDVKM. This CDR3 has 13 amino acids. The CDR3 nucleotides read TGTGCCAGCAGTTTAAGGAGCTCCTACGAGCAGTACTTC. Translation gives CASSLRSSYEQYF. The whole variable domain, filled in from reference TRBV28 and TRBJ2-7, reads DVKVTQSSRYLVKRTGEKVFLECVQDMDHENMFWYRQDPGLGLRLIYFSYDVKMKEKGDIPEGYSVSREKKERFSLILESASTNQTSMYLCASSLRSSYEQYFGPGTRLTVT.

This sequence joins TRBV5-4 and TRBJ2-7; 9 bases align to TRBD2. Germline CDR1 and CDR2: SGHNT and YYREEE (reference sequence). J gave up 1 base and V 2 bases, and 4 bases lay outside the gene matches. This CDR3 contains 15 residues. The CDR3 sequence is CASSFGSGRSYEQYF. The CDR3 DNA follows: TGTGCCAGCAGCTTTGGGAGCGGGAGGTCCTACGAGCAGTACTTC. Variable domain in full (rest from reference TRBV5-4 and TRBJ2-7): ETGVTQSPTHLIKTRGQQVTLRCSSQSGHNTVSWYQQALGQGPQFIFQYYREEENGRGNFPPRFSGLQFPNYSSELNVNALELDDSALYLCASSFGSGRSYEQYFGPGTRLTVT.

This chain connects TRBV20-1 to TRBJ2-1, with TRBD1 as a possible D gene (6 bases). V shed 5 bases and J shed 7 bases, with 9 bases lying between them. The CDR3 sequence is 11 residues long. Germline V gene lookup returns CDR1 DFQATT and CDR2 SNEGSKA (reference sequence). The CDR3 loop is CSAGGNNEQFF. The DNA for the CDR3 is TGCAGTGCTGGGGGCAATAATGAGCAGTTCTTC.

The rearrangement joins TRBV4-1 to TRBJ2-3, with TRBD1 as a possible D gene (6 bases). CDR1 is MGHRA, CDR2 YSYEKL, per germline. There are 15 residues in the CDR3. V dropped 4 bases and J dropped 2 bases, with 13 bases sitting between them. The CDR3 bases are TGCGCCAGCAGCCCAGAGGGACACCTCACAGATACGCAGTATTTT. It is translated as CASSPEGHLTDTQYF.

V and J are TRBV11-2 and TRBJ1-1; D gene ambiguous. Germline CDR1 reads SGHAT; CDR2 reads FQNNGV. This CDR3 is 13 amino acids long. Trimming stripped 1 base from V and 2 bases from J, with 5 bases between. The CDR3: CASSLVRNTEAFF. CDR3 DNA: TGTGCCAGCAGCTTAGTTAGAAACACTGAAGCTTTCTTT.

The chain combines TRBV29-1 with TRBJ1-2; 11 bases are a match to TRBD1. Germline V lookup: CDR1 SQVTM, CDR2 ANQGSEA. CDR3 length equals 11 residues. The CDR3 sequence: CIGQGAYGYTF. CDR3 bases: TGCATCGGACAGGGGGCGTATGGCTACACCTTC. Drawing the rest from reference TRBV29-1 and TRBJ1-2, the complete variable domain is SAVISQKPSRDICQRGTSLTIQCQVDSQVTMMFWYRQQPGQSLTLIATANQGSEATYESGFVIDKFPISRPNLTFSTLTVSNMSPEDSSIYLCIGQGAYGYTFGSGTRLTVV.

The V and J genes are TRBV6-6 and TRBJ2-3, with 9 bases aligning to TRBD2. V was clipped by 10 bases and J by 3 bases; unmatched bases: 11. The germline V gene encodes CDR1 MNHNY and CDR2 SVGAGI (reference sequence). The CDR3 contains 15 residues. The CDR3 coding sequence is TGTGCCACTGCGGGGGGGCCCGGACCTACAGATACGCAGTATTTT. It translates to CATAGGPGPTDTQYF.

The chain employs TRBV7-2 and TRBJ1-3; 9 bases fit TRBD1. With V trimmed by 4 bases and J by 4 bases, 5 bases remained unmatched. Germline assignment: CDR1 SGHTA and CDR2 FQGNSA. The CDR3 consists of 15 residues. CDR3: CASSSTGGAGNTIYF. DNA for the CDR3: TGTGCCAGCAGCTCCACAGGGGGCGCAGGAAACACCATATATTTT.